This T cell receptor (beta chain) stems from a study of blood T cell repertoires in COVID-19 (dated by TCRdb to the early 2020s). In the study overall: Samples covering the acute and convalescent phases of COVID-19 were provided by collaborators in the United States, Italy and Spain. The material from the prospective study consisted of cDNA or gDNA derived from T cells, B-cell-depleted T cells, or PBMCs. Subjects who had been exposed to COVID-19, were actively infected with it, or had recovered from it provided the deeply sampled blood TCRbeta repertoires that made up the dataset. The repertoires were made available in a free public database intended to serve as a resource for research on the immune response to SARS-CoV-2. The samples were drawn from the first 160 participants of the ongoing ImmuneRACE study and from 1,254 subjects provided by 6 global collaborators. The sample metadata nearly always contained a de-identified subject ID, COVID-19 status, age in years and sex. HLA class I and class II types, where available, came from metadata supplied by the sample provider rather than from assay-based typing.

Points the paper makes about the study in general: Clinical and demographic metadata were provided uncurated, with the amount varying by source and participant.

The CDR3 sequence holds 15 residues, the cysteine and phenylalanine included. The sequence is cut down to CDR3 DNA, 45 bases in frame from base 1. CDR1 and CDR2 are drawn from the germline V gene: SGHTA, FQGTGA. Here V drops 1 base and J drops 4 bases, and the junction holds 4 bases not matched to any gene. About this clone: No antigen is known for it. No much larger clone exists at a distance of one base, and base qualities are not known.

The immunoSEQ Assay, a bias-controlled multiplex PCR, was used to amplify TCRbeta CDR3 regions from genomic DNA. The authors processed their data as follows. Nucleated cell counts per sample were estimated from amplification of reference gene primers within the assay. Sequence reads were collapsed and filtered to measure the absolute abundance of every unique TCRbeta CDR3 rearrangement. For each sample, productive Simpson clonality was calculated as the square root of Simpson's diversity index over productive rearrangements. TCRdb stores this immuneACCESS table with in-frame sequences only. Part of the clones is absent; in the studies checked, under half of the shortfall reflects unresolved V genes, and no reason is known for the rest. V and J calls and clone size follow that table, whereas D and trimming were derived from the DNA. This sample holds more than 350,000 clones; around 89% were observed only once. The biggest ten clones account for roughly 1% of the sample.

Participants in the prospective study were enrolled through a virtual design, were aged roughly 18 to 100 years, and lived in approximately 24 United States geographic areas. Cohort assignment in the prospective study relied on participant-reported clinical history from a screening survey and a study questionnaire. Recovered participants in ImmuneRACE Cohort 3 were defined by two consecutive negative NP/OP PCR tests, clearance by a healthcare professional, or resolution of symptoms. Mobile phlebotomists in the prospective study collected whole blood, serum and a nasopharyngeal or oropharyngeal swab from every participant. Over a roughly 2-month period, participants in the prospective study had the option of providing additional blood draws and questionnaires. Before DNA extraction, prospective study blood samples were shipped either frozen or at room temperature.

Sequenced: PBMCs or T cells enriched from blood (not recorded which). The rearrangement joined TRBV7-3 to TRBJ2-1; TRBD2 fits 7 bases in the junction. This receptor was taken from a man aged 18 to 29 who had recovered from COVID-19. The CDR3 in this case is CASSLNGRTYNEQFF. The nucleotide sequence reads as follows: TGTGCCAGCAGCTTAAACGGGAGGACTTACAATGAGCAGTTCTTC.